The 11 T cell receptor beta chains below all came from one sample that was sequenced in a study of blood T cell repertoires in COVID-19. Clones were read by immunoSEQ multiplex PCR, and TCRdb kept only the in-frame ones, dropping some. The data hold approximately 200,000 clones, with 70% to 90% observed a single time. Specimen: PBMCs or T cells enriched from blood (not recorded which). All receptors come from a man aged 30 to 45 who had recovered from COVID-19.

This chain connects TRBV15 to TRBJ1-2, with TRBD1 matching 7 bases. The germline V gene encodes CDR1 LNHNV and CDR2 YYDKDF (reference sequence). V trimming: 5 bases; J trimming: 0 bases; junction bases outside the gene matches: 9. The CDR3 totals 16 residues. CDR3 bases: TGTGCCACCAGCGTGAACAGGGGACCCGCTAACTATGGCTACACCTTC. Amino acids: CATSVNRGPANYGYTF. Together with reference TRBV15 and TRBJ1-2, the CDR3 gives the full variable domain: DAMVIQNPRYQVTQFGKPVTLSCSQTLNHNVMYWYQQKSSQAPKLLFHYYDKDFNNEADTPDNFQSRRPNTSFCFLDIRSPGLGDTAMYLCATSVNRGPANYGYTFGSGTRLTVV.

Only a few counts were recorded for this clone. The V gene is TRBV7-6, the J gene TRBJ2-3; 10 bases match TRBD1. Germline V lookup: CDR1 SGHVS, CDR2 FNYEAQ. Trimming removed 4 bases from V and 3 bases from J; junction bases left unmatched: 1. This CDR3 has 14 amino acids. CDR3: CASSSGQGTDTQYF. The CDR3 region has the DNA TGTGCCAGCAGCTCGGGACAGGGGACAGATACGCAGTATTTT.

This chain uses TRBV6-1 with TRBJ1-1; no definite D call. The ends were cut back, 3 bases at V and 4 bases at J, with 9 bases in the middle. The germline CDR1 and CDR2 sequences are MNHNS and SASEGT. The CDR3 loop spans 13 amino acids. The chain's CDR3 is CASSDELSTEAFF. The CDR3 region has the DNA TGTGCCAGCAGTGATGAGTTGAGCACTGAAGCTTTCTTT.

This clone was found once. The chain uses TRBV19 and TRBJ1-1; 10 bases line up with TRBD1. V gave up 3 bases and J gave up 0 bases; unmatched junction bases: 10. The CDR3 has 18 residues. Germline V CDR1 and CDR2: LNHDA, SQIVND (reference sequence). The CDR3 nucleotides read TGTGCCAGTAGTATCCCAAGGGACAGGGGTGAGTTGAACACTGAAGCTTTCTTT. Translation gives CASSIPRDRGELNTEAFF.

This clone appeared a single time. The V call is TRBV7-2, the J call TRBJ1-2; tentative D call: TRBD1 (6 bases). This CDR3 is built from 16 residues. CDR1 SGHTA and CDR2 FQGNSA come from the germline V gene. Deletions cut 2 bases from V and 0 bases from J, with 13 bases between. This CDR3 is CASSLTGGEANYGYTF. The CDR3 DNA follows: TGTGCCAGCAGCTTAACGGGGGGCGAAGCTAACTATGGCTACACCTTC.

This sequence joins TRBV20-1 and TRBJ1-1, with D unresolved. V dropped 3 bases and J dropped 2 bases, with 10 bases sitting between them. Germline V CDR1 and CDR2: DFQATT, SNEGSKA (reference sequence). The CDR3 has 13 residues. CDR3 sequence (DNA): TGCAGTGCTAGTACAAGAGGCAACACTGAAGCTTTCTTT. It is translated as CSASTRGNTEAFF.

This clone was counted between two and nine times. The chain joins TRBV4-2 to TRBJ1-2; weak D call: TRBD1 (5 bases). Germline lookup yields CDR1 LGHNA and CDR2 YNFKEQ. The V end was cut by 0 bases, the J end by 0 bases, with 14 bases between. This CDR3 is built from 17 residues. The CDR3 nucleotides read TGTGCCAGCAGCCAAGATTGGCAGGGTCGGACTAACTATGGCTACACCTTC. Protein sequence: CASSQDWQGRTNYGYTF.

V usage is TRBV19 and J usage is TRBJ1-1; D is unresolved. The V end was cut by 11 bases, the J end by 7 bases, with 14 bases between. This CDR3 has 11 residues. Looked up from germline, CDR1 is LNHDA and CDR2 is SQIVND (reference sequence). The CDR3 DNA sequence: TGTGCCCCTCTCTCCGGCGGTGAAGCTTTCTTT. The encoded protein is CAPLSGGEAFF.

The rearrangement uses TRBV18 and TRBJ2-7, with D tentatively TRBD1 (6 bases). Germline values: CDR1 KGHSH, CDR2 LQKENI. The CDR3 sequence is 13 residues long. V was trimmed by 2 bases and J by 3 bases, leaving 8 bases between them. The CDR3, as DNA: TGTGCCAGCTCACCAGAACAGGGCTACGAGCAGTACTTC. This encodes CASSPEQGYEQYF. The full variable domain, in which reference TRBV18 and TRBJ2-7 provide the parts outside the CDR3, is NAGVMQNPRHLVRRRGQEARLRCSPMKGHSHVYWYRQLPEEGLKFMVYLQKENIIDESGMPKERFSAEFPKEGPSILRIQQVVRGDSAAYFCASSPEQGYEQYFGPGTRLTVT.

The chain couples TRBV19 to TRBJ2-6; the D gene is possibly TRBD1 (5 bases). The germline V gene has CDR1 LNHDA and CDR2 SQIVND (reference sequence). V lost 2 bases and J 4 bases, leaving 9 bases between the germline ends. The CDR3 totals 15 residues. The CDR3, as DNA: TGTGCCAGTAGTATAATAGGGGTCGGGGCCAACGTCCTGACTTTC. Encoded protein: CASSIIGVGANVLTF.

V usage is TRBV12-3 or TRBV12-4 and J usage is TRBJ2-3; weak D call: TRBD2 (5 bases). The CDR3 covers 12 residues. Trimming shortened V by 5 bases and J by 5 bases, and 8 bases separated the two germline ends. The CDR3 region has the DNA TGTGCCAGCAGTCCCACTAGAGATACGCAGTATTTT. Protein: CASSPTRDTQYF.